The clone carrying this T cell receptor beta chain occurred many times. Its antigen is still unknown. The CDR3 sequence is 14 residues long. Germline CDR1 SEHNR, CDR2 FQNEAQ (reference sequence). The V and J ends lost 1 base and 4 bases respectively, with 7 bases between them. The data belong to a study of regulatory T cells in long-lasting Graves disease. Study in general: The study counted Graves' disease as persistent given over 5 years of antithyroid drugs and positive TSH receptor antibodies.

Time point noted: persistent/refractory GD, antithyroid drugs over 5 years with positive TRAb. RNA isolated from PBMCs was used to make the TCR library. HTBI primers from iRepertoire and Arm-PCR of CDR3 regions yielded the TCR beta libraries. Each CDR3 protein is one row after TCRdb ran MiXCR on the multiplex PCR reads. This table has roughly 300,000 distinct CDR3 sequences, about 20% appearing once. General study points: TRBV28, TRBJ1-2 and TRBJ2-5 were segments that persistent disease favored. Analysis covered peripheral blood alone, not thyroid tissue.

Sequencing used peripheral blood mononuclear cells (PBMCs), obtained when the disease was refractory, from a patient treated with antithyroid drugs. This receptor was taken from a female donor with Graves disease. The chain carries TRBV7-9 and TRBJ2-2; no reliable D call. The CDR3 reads CASSLDSPTGELFF. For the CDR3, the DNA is TGTGCCAGCAGCTTAGATAGCCCCACCGGGGAGCTGTTTTTT. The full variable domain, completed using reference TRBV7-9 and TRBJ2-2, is DTGVSQNPRHKITKRGQNVTFRCDPISEHNRLYWYRQTLGQGPEFLTYFQNEAQLEKSRLLSDRFSAERPKGSFSTLEIQRTEQGDSAMYLCASSLDSPTGELFFGEGSRLTVL.